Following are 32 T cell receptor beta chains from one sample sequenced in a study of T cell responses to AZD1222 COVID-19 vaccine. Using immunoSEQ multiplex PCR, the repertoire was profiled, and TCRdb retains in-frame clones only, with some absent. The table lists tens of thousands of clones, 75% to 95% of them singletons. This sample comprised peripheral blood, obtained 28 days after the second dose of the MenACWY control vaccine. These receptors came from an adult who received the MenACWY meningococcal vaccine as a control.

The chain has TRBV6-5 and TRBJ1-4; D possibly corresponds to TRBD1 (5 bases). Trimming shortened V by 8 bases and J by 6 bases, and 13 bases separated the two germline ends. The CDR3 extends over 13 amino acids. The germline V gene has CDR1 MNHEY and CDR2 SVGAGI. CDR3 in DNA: TGTGCCAGCCTTCAGGGCTATTATGAAAAACTGTTTTTT. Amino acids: CASLQGYYEKLFF.

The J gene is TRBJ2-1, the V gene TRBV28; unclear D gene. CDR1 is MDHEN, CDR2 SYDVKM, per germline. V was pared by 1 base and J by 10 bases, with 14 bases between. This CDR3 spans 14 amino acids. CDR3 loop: CASSLSPDTYEQFF. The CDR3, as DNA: TGTGCCAGCAGTTTATCCCCGGATACTTACGAGCAGTTCTTC. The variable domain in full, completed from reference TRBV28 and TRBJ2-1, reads DVKVTQSSRYLVKRTGEKVFLECVQDMDHENMFWYRQDPGLGLRLIYFSYDVKMKEKGDIPEGYSVSREKKERFSLILESASTNQTSMYLCASSLSPDTYEQFFGPGTRLTVL.

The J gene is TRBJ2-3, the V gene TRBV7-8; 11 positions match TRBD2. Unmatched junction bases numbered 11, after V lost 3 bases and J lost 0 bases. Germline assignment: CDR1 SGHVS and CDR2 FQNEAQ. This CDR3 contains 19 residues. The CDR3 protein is CASSFPANLAGGSTDTQYF. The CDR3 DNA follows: TGTGCCAGCAGCTTCCCCGCTAACTTAGCGGGAGGGAGCACAGATACGCAGTATTTT. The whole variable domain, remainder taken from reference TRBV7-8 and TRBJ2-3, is GAGVSQSPRYKVAKRGQDVALRCDPISGHVSLFWYQQALGQGPEFLTYFQNEAQLDKSGLPSDRFFAERPEGSVSTLKIQRTQQEDSAVYLCASSFPANLAGGSTDTQYFGPGTRLTVL.

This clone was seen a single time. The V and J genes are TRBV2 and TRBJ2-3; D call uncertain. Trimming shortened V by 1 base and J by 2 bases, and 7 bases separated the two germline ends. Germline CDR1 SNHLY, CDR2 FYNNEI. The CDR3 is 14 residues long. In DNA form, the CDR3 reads TGTGCCAGCAGTGAAGGGCTCCTCACAGATACGCAGTATTTT. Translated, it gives CASSEGLLTDTQYF.

The chain's CDR3 is CASSRSGRAMETQYF. The DNA of the CDR3 is TGTGCCAGCAGCCGTAGCGGGAGGGCCATGGAGACCCAGTACTTC. The chain has TRBV5-4 and TRBJ2-5; TRBD2 agrees at 11 bases. The germline CDR1 and CDR2 sequences are SGHNT and YYREEE (reference sequence). The V and J ends lost 4 bases and 5 bases, in that order; junction bases with no gene match: 7. The CDR3 runs 15 residues. Together with reference TRBV5-4 and TRBJ2-5, the CDR3 gives the full variable domain: ETGVTQSPTHLIKTRGQQVTLRCSSQSGHNTVSWYQQALGQGPQFIFQYYREEENGRGNFPPRFSGLQFPNYSSELNVNALELDDSALYLCASSRSGRAMETQYFGPGTRLLVL.

Written as DNA, the CDR3 is TGTGCCAGTTCCACCCTTATCCACCTAGATACGCAGTATTTT. Its translation is CASSTLIHLDTQYF. J is TRBJ2-3 and V is TRBV19; D not resolved. The CDR3 is 14 amino acids. The germline CDR1 and CDR2 sequences are LNHDA and SQIVND (reference sequence). V was clipped by 8 bases and J by 5 bases, with 17 bases between them.

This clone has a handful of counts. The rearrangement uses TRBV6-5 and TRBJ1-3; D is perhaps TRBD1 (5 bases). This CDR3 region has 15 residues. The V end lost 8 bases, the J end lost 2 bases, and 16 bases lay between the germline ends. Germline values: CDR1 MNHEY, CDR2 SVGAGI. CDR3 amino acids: CASHERDRPGNTIYF. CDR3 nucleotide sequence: TGTGCCAGCCATGAGCGGGACCGCCCTGGAAACACCATATATTTT.

The CDR3 DNA sequence: TGTGCCACCAGGGTGCTAGGCAATGAGCAGTTCTTC. This gives the protein CATRVLGNEQFF. The J gene is TRBJ2-1, the V gene TRBV15; D ambiguous. Trimming stripped 6 bases from V and 6 bases from J, with 9 bases between. This CDR3 is 12 amino acids long. Germline V gives CDR1 LNHNV, CDR2 YYDKDF (reference sequence).

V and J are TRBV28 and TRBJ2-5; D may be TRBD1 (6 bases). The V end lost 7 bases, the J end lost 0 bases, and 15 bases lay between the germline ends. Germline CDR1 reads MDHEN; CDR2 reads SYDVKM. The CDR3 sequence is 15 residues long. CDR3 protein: CASKIGGRNQETQYF. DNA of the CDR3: TGTGCCAGCAAGATTGGGGGCCGCAACCAAGAGACCCAGTACTTC.

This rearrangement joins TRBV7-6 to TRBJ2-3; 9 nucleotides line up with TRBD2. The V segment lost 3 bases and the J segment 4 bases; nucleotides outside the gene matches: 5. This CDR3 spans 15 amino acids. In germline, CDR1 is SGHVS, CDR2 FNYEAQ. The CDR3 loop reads CASSFAGLAADTQYF. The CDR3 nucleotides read TGTGCCAGCAGCTTCGCGGGACTAGCAGCAGATACGCAGTATTTT.

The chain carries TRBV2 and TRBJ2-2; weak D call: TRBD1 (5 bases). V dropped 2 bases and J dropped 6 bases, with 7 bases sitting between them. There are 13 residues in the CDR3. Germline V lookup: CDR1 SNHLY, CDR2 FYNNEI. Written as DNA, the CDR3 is TGTGCCAGCAGTGAAAGGGGTTCCGGGGAGCTGTTTTTT. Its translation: CASSERGSGELFF.

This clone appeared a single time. The chain's CDR3 is CASSPFTGDTEAFF. The CDR3 nucleotides are TGTGCCAGCAGCCCTTTCACAGGGGACACTGAAGCTTTCTTT. J is TRBJ1-1 and V is TRBV14; 7 bases align to TRBD1. Germline V gives CDR1 SGHDN, CDR2 FVKESK. The CDR3 has 14 residues. The J segment lost 3 bases and the V segment lost 4 bases, leaving 5 bases of the junction unmatched. The full variable domain, with the rest looked up from reference TRBV14 and TRBJ1-1, is EAGVTQFPSHSVIEKGQTVTLRCDPISGHDNLYWYRRVMGKEIKFLLHFVKESKQDESGMPNNRFLAERTGGTYSTLKVQPAELEDSGVYFCASSPFTGDTEAFFGQGTRLTVV.

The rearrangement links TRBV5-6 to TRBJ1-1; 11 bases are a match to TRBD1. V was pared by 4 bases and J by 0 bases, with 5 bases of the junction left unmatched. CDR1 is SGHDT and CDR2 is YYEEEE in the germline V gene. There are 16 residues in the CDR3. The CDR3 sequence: CASSRDRGTVNTEAFF. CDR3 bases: TGTGCCAGCAGCAGGGACAGGGGGACCGTGAACACTGAAGCTTTCTTT.

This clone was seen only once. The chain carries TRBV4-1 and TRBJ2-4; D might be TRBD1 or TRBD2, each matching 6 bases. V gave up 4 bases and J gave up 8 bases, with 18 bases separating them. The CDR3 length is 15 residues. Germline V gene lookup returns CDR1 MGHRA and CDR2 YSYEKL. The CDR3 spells CASSLSGSRGDIQYF. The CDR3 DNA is TGCGCCAGCAGCCTATCCGGATCGAGGGGGGACATTCAGTACTTC.

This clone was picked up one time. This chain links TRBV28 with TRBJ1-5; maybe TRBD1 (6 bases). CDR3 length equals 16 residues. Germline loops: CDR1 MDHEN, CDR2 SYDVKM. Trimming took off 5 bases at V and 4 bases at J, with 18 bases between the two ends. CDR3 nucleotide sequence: TGTGCCAGCAGTAGAGCGGGACAACCCGGTAATCAGCCCCAGCATTTT. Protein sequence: CASSRAGQPGNQPQHF.

CDR3 nucleotides: TGTGCCAGCAGCTTGCGGGGCGATACGCAGTATTTT. Translated: CASSLRGDTQYF. This sequence joins TRBV5-5 and TRBJ2-3, with D possibly called TRBD1 or TRBD2 (5 bases each). Looked up from germline, CDR1 is SGHKS and CDR2 is YYEKEE (reference sequence). The CDR3 is 12 residues long. Trimming pared 1 base from V and 6 bases from J, leaving 6 bases between.

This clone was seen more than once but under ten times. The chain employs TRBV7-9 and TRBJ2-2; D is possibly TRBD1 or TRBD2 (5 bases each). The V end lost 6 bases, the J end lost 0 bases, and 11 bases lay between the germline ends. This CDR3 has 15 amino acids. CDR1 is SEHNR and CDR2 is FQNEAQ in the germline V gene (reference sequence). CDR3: CASRPGTANTGELFF. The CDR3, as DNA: TGTGCCAGCAGACCGGGGACCGCGAACACCGGGGAGCTGTTTTTT.

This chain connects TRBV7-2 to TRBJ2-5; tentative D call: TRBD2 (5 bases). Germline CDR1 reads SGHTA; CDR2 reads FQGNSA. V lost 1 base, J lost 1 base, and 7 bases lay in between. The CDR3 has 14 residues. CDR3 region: CASSLGAVQETQYF. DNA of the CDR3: TGTGCCAGCAGCTTAGGAGCGGTCCAAGAGACCCAGTACTTC.

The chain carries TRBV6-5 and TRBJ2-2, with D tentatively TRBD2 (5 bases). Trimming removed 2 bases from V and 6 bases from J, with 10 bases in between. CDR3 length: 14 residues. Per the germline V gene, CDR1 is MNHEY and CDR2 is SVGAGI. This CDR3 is CASSYASIAGELFF. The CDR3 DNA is TGTGCCAGCAGTTACGCTAGCATCGCCGGGGAGCTGTTTTTT.

CDR3 bases: TGTGCCAGTGCAGGGGTTGTGGGTGAAAAACTGTTTTTT. It yields the protein CASAGVVGEKLFF. The rearrangement links TRBV28 to TRBJ1-4, with D tentatively TRBD1 (6 bases). Germline V gene lookup returns CDR1 MDHEN and CDR2 SYDVKM. V lost 9 bases and J 7 bases, leaving 15 bases between the germline ends. The CDR3 runs 13 residues.

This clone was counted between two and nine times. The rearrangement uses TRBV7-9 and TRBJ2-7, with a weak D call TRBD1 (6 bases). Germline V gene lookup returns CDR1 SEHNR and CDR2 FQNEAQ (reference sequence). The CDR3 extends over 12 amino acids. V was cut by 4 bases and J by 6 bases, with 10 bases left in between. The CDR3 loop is CASSSDSPEQYF. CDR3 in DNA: TGTGCCAGCAGCTCGGACAGTCCCGAGCAGTACTTC. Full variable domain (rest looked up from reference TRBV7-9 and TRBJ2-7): DTGVSQNPRHKITKRGQNVTFRCDPISEHNRLYWYRQTLGQGPEFLTYFQNEAQLEKSRLLSDRFSAERPKGSFSTLEIQRTEQGDSAMYLCASSSDSPEQYFGPGTRLTVT.

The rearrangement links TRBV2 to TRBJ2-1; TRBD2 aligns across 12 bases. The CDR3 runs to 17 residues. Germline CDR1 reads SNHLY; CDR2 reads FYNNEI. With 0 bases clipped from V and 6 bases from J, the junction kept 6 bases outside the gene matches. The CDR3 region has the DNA TGTGCCAGCAGTGAAGCCATCAGACTAGCGGGAGTCAATGAGCAGTTCTTC. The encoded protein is CASSEAIRLAGVNEQFF.

In nucleotides, the CDR3 is TGTGCCAGCACCCCCGGGACAGGGAAATACGAGCAGTACTTC. Amino acid sequence: CASTPGTGKYEQYF. The chain joins TRBV6-5 to TRBJ2-7; 9 nucleotides align to TRBD1. CDR1 and CDR2 (germline): MNHEY, SVGAGI. V dropped 7 bases and J dropped 4; count of bases not matched to a gene: 8. The CDR3 covers 14 residues.

This CDR3 reads CASRGVNTEAFF. Written as DNA, the CDR3 is TGTGCCAGCAGAGGGGTAAACACTGAAGCTTTCTTT. The chain is built from TRBV6-5 and TRBJ1-1; a weak D match, TRBD1 (5 bases). The CDR3 is 12 residues long. Trimming took off 6 bases at V and 2 bases at J, with 7 bases between the two ends. Germline-derived CDR1 and CDR2 are MNHEY and SVGAGI.

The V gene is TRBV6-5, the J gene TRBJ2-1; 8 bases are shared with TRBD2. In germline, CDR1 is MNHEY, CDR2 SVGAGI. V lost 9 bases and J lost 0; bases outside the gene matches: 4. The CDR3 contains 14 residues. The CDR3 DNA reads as TGTGCCAGTAAGGCGGGAGGCTCCTACAATGAGCAGTTCTTC. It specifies CASKAGGSYNEQFF.

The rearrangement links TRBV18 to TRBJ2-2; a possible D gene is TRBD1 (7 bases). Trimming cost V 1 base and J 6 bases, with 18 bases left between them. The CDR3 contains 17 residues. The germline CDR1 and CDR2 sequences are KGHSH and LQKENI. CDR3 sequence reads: CASSPLQGEVVAGELFF. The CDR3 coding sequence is TGTGCCAGCTCACCACTCCAGGGGGAGGTGGTGGCCGGGGAGCTGTTTTTT.

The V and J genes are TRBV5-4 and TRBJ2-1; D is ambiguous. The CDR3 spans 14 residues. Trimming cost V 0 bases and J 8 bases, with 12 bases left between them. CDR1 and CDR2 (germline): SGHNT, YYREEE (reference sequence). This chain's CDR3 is CASSLGGKWDEQFF. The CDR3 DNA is TGTGCCAGCAGCTTGGGGGGTAAGTGGGATGAGCAGTTCTTC.

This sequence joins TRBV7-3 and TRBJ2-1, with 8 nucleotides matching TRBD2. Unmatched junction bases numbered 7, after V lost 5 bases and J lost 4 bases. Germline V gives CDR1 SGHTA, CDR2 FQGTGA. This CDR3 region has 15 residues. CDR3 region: CASSIVAGPYNEQFF. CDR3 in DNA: TGTGCCAGCAGCATAGTAGCGGGACCTTACAATGAGCAGTTCTTC.

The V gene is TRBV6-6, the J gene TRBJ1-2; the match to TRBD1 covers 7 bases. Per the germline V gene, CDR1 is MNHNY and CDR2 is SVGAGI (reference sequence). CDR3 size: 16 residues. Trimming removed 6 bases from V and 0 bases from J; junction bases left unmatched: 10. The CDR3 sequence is CASSSRQGPANYGYTF. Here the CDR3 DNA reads TGTGCCAGCAGCTCCCGACAGGGCCCAGCTAACTATGGCTACACCTTC.

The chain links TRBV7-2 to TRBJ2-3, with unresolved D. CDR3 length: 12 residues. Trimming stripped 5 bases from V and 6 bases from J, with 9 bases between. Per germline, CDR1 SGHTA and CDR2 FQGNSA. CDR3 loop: CASSRARDTQYF. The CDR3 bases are TGTGCCAGCAGCCGTGCCCGGGATACGCAGTATTTT.

DNA for the CDR3: TGTGCCAGCAGCAAAGTTGTGACAGTCCACGAGCAGTACTTC. It encodes CASSKVVTVHEQYF. The V call is TRBV21-1, the J call TRBJ2-7; the table's TRBD1 call for D was not verified on the DNA. TRBV21-1 counts as a pseudogene. The CDR3 totals 14 residues.

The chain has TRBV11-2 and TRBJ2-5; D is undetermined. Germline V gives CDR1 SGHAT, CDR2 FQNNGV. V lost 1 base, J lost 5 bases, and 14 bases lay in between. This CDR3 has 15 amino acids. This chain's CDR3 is CASSLVEPGRETQYF. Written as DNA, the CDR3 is TGTGCCAGCAGCTTAGTTGAGCCTGGCCGGGAGACCCAGTACTTC.